This TCR beta chain was found in a study of T-cell reconstitution after alpha-beta-depleted transplantation in children. Study observations and caveats: Recipient T cells and thymic progenitors that survived were the source of the high TCRbeta diversity seen at day 60 in some patients. Two months or so post-transplant, alpha-beta T cells reportedly derived from several hundred expanded graft clones. T-cell counts and diversity at one year following transplant were attributed mainly to newly produced T cells.

In regard to this clonotype: Its antigen is unknown. At one of its ends the junction is not consistent with the germline gene, which may arise from a read error.

CDR3 length: 16 amino acids. Germline assignment: CDR1 LGHDT and CDR2 YNNKEL (reference sequence). It was with unique molecular identifiers that the TCRbeta library was prepared. Each CDR3 protein gets one entry after TCRdb re-called the PCR reads with MiXCR. The sample lists about 1,000,000 distinct CDR3 sequences; under 30% were seen once. The chain links TRBV3-1 to TRBJ2-7, with TRBD2 matching 11 bases. Sequencing used PBMCs, mostly from graft donor cells, obtained 360 days after TCRalphabeta/CD19-depleted stem cell transplant. The sequence was collected from a boy under three years old who had a stem cell transplant for SCID, so the T cells may come from the graft donor. The CDR3 loop reads CACSRMIPSGGHEQYF. The CDR3 DNA follows: TGTGCCTGCAGCCGGATGATCCCTAGCGGGGGGCACGAGCAGTACTTC.